Shown below are 5 T cell receptor beta chains from a single sample sequenced in a study of T cells in localized non-small cell lung cancer. Some clones are missing from TCRdb's copy, which holds only in-frame ones; the method was immunoSEQ multiplex PCR. The profile shows about 78,000 clones, 70% to 90% of them singletons. The sequenced sample was peripheral blood, obtained before any cancer treatment. The source of these receptors is a man between 40 and 69 years old with stage I lung adenocarcinoma.

This chain uses TRBV4-1 with TRBJ2-7; D could derive from TRBD1 or TRBD2 (5 bases each). Germline CDR1 and CDR2: MGHRA and YSYEKL. Trimming pared 5 bases from V and 3 bases from J, leaving 23 bases between. The CDR3 spans 17 residues. The CDR3 DNA is TGCGCCAGCAGCGAAAAGGCCCCGGGGCTCCTCAACTACGAGCAGTACTTC. Its translation: CASSEKAPGLLNYEQYF.

This clone has just one count. This sequence joins TRBV7-3 and TRBJ1-1, with 7 bases matching TRBD1. V lost 1 base to trimming and J lost 4 bases; unmatched junction nucleotides: 0. Germline V CDR1 and CDR2: SGHTA, FQGTGA. The CDR3 length is 13 residues. CDR3 nucleotide sequence: TGTGCCAGCAGCTTAAACAGGGGCACTGAAGCTTTCTTT. Translating gives CASSLNRGTEAFF.

This chain joins TRBV6-5 and TRBJ2-7, with 9 nucleotides matching TRBD1. Germline CDR1 reads MNHEY; CDR2 reads SVGAGI. CDR3 size: 15 residues. The junction had 8 bases not matched to a gene; V was cut back by 5 bases and J by 3 bases. The CDR3 is CASSTPGTGLYEQYF. CDR3 DNA: TGTGCCAGCAGTACACCCGGGACAGGGCTCTACGAGCAGTACTTC.

The chain links TRBV2 to TRBJ2-5, with TRBD2 matching over 8 bases. Trimming took 4 bases from V and 7 from J; bases not matched to a gene: 8. The CDR3 totals 14 residues. Germline CDR1 reads SNHLY; CDR2 reads FYNNEI. CDR3: CASSVTGGGGTQYF. The CDR3 DNA is TGTGCCAGCAGTGTTACCGGGGGGGGCGGGACCCAGTACTTC.

The chain uses TRBV9 and TRBJ2-2, with 8 bases matching TRBD2. Germline CDR1 SGDLS, CDR2 YYNGEE. J was trimmed by 5 bases and V by 0 bases; bases with no gene match: 6. The CDR3 covers 16 residues. The CDR3 DNA sequence: TGTGCCAGCAGCGTAGCTCCCCTAGCGGGTACCGGGGAGCTGTTTTTT. Amino acids: CASSVAPLAGTGELFF.